The next 3 T cell receptor beta chains were all read from a single sample in a study of blood T cell repertoires in COVID-19. Repertoires were generated with immunoSEQ multiplex PCR, while TCRdb's copy carries only in-frame clones and drops some. This sample carries 180,000 or so clones, approximately 86% of them seen once, and the ten largest clones take 7% to 8%. Sequenced input: peripheral blood. The receptors derive from a woman over 75 in a cohort sampled during active or convalescent COVID-19.

The chain carries TRBV9 and TRBJ2-5, with D perhaps matching TRBD2 (5 bases). The CDR3 is made up of 15 amino acids. The germline V gene encodes CDR1 SGDLS and CDR2 YYNGEE. The V end lost 1 base, the J end lost 5 bases, and 15 bases lay between the germline ends. CDR3 in amino acids: CASSVNSGDWETQYF. CDR3 DNA: TGTGCCAGCAGCGTAAACTCCGGGGATTGGGAGACCCAGTACTTC.

This sequence joins TRBV6-4 and TRBJ1-6, with a possible D match to TRBD1 (5 bases). The germline CDR1 and CDR2 sequences are MRHNA and SNTAGT. This CDR3 is 13 amino acids long. V lost 0 bases and J 9 bases, leaving 6 bases between the germline ends. CDR3 amino acids: CASSDSGRSPLHF. CDR3 DNA sequence: TGTGCCAGCAGTGACTCGGGGCGTTCACCCCTCCACTTT.

V usage is TRBV23-1 and J usage is TRBJ2-7, with 7 bases fitting TRBD1. TRBV23-1 is filed as an ORF, its function uncertain. CDR3 length: 15 amino acids. V gave up 0 bases and J gave up 2 bases; unmatched junction bases: 4. The DNA for the CDR3 is TGCGCCAGCAGTCAATCGACAGGGTCCCCCTACGAGCAGTACTTC. Translating gives CASSQSTGSPYEQYF.